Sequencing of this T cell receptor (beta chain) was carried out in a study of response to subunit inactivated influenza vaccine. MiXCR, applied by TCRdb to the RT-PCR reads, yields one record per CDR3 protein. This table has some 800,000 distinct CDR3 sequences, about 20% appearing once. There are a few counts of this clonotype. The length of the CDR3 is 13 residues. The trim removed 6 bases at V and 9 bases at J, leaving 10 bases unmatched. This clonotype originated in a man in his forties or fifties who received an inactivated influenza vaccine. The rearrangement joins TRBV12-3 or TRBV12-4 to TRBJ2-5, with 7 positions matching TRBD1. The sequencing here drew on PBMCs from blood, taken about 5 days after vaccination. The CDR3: CASSSRQGSAQYF. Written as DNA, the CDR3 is TGTGCCAGCAGCTCCCGACAGGGATCGGCCCAGTACTTC.